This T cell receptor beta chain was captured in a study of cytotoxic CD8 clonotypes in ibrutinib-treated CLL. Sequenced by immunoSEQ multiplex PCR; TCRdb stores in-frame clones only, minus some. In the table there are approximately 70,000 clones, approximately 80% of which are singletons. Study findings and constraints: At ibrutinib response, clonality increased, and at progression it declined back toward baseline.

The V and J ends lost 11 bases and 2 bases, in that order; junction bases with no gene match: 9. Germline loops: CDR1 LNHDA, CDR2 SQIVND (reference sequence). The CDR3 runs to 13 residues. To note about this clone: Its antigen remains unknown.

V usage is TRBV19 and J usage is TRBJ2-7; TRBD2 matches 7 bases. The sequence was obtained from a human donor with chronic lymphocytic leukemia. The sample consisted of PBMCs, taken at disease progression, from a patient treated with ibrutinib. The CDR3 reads CAWGGTVTYEQYF. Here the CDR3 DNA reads TGTGCCTGGGGAGGGACGGTTACCTACGAGCAGTACTTC.